This entry describes one T cell receptor (beta chain). What it binds is not known. The CDR3 extends over 15 amino acids. Deletions cut 0 bases from V and 6 bases from J, with 13 bases between. The germline gives CDR1 SGDLS, CDR2 YYNGEE. The data originate from a study of T cell responses to AZD1222 COVID-19 vaccine. Study findings and constraints: The study found Spike-specific TCR breadth and depth rose after two AZD1222 doses. Close to half of spike-specific TCRs reportedly recognize unmutated variant regions. Possibly, clonal diversity was underestimated; donors were largely white British and included more females.

Profiling relied on immunoSEQ multiplex PCR, and the TCRdb table lists in-frame clones only, not all of them. The data hold roughly 160,000 clones, with roughly 87% observed a single time. Second-dose intervals near 4 or 12 weeks were combined. The starting material was peripheral blood, obtained 28 days after the second AZD1222 dose. This TCR derives from an adult who received the AZD1222 COVID-19 vaccine. The V call is TRBV9, the J call TRBJ2-1; D is unclear. The CDR3 DNA sequence: TGTGCCAGCAGCGTAGATAGTAGTCGTCGCAATGAGCAGTTCTTC. Its translation is CASSVDSSRRNEQFF.